Below, one TCR beta chain is given with its context. What it binds is not known. Naive CD45RA+ and memory CD45RA-negative subsets were split from CD4+ cells. This specimen comes from a study of shared clonotypes between healthy human individuals. At deep level, the assay was performed. Under the authors' procedure: In the immunoSEQ data, sequences were junction-only and lacked quality scores, so filtering differed. Sequencing was performed with immunoSEQ multiplex PCR; in TCRdb, only in-frame clones are kept and a portion is missing. The DNA gave D and trimming, while V, J and clone size come from that table. The sample has over a million clones; approximately 96% are singletons. Whole-study findings and limits: Investigators expected sequencing depth to affect clonotype sharing among donors.

J lost 2 bases, V lost 5 bases, and 2 bases had no gene match. Germline V gives CDR1 MRHNA, CDR2 SNTAGT. The CDR3 has 14 amino acids. J is TRBJ2-3 and V is TRBV6-4; 9 bases fit TRBD2. The sequenced sample was naive CD4+ T cells sorted from blood. Subset described: CD45RA+ positively selected. This clonotype was obtained from a young man in good health. CDR3 sequence reads: CASSLAGNTDTQYF. As DNA, the CDR3 is TGTGCCAGCAGTCTAGCGGGAAACACAGATACGCAGTATTTT.